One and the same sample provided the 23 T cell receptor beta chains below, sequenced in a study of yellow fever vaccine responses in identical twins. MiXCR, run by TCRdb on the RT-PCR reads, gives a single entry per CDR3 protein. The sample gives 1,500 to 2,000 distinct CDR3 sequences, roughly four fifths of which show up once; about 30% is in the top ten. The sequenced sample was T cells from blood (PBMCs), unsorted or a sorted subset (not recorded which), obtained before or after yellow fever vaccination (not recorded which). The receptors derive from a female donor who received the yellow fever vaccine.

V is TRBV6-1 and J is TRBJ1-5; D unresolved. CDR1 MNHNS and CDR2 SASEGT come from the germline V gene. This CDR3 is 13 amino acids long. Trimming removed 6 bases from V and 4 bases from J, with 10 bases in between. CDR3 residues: CASRGGENQPQHF. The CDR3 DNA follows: TGTGCCAGCAGGGGCGGGGAGAATCAGCCCCAGCATTTT.

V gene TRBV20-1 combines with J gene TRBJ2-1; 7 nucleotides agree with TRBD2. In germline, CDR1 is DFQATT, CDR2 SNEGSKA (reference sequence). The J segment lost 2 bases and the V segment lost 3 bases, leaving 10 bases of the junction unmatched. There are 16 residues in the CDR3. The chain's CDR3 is CSARAFRGVPYNEQFF. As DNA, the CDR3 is TGCAGTGCTAGGGCCTTCCGGGGGGTGCCCTACAATGAGCAGTTCTTC.

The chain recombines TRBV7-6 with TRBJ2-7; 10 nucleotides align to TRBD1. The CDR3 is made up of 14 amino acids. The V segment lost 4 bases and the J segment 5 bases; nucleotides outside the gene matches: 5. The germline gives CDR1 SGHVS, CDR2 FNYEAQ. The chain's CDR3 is CASSSGQGFDEQYV. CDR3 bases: TGTGCCAGCAGCTCGGGACAGGGGTTCGACGAGCAGTACGTC.

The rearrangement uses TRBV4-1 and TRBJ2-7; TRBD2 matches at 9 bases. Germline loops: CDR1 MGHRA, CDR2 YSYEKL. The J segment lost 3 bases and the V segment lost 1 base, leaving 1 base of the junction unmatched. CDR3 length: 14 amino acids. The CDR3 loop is CASSQVAGDYEQYF. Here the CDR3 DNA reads TGCGCCAGCAGCCAAGTAGCGGGGGACTACGAGCAGTACTTC.

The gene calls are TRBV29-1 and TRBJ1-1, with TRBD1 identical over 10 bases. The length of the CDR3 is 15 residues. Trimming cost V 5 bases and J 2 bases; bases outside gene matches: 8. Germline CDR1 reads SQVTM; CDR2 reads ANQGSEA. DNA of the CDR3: TGCAGCGTTAACCCGGGACAGGGGACAAACACTGAAGCTTTCTTT. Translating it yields CSVNPGQGTNTEAFF. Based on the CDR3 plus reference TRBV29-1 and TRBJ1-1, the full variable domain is SAVISQKPSRDICQRGTSLTIQCQVDSQVTMMFWYRQQPGQSLTLIATANQGSEATYESGFVIDKFPISRPNLTFSTLTVSNMSPEDSSIYLCSVNPGQGTNTEAFFGQGTRLTVV.

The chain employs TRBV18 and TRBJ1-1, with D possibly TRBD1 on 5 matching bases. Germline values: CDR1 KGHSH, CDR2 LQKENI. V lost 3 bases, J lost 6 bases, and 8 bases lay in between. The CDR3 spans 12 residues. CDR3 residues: CASSPRQPEAFF. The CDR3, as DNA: TGTGCCAGCTCACCTCGACAGCCTGAAGCTTTCTTT.

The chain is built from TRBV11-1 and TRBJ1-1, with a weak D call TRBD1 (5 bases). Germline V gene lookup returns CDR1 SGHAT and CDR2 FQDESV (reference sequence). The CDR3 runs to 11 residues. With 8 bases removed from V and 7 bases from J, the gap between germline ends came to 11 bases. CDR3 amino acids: CASEIQGEAFF. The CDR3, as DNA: TGTGCCAGCGAGATCCAGGGTGAAGCTTTCTTT.

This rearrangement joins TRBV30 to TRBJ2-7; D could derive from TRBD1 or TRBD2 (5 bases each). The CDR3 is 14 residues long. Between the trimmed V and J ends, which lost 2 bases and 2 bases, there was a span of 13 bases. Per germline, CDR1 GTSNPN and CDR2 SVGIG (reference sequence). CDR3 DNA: TGTGCCTGGAGTTCGGGTCGGGGCACCTACGAGCAGTACTTC. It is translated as CAWSSGRGTYEQYF. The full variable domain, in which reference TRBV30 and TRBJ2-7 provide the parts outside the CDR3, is SQTIHQWPATLVQPVGSPLSLECTVEGTSNPNLYWYRQAAGRGLQLLFYSVGIGQISSEVPQNLSASRPQDRQFILSSKKLLLSDSGFYLCAWSSGRGTYEQYFGPGTRLTVT.

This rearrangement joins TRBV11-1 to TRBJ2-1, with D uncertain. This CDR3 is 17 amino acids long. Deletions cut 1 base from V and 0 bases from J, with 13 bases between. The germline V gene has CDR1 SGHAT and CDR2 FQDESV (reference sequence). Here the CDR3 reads CASSLDDTLSSYNEQFF. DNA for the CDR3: TGTGCCAGCAGCTTAGACGACACGTTAAGCTCCTACAATGAGCAGTTCTTC.

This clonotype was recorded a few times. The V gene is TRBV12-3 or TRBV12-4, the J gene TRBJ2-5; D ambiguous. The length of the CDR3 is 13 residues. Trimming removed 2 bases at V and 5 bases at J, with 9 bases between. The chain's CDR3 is CASSLTRWETQYF. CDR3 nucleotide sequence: TGTGCCAGCAGTTTAACACGCTGGGAGACCCAGTACTTC.

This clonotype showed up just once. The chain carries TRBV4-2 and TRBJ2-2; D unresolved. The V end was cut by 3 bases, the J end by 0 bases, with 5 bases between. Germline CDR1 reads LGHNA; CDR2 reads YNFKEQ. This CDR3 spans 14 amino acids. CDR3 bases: TGTGCCAGCAGCCATCTAACGAACACCGGGGAGCTGTTTTTT. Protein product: CASSHLTNTGELFF.

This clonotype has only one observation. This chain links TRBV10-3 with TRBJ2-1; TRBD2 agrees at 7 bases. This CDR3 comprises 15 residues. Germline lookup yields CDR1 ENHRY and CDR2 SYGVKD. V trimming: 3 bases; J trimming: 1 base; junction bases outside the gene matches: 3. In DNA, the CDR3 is TGTGCCATCAGTGAAGGAGCGGGGTCCTACAATGAGCAGTTCTTC. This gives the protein CAISEGAGSYNEQFF.

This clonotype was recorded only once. The CDR3 region has the DNA TGTGCCAGTAGTACGGGACTAGCGCCTCTACATGAGCAGTTCTTC. Translated: CASSTGLAPLHEQFF. V is TRBV19 and J is TRBJ2-1, with 10 bases that match TRBD2. The ends lost 4 bases at V and 8 bases at J; junction bases unmatched: 8. The germline CDR1 and CDR2 sequences are LNHDA and SQIVND (reference sequence). The CDR3 contains 15 residues.

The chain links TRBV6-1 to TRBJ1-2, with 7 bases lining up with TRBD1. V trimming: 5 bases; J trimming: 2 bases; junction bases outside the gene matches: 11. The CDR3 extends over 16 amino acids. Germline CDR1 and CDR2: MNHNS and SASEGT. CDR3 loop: CASSLATGVGNYGYTF. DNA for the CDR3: TGTGCCAGCAGTCTCGCTACAGGGGTGGGGAACTATGGCTACACCTTC.

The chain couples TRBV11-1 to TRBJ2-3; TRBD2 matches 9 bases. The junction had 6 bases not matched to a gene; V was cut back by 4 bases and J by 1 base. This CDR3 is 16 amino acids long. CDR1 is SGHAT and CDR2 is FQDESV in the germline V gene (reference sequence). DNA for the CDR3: TGTGCCAGCAGCTCGTGGTCTAGCGGGGGCACAGATACGCAGTATTTT. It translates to CASSSWSSGGTDTQYF. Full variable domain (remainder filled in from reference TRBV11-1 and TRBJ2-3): EAEVAQSPRYKITEKSQAVAFWCDPISGHATLYWYRQILGQGPELLVQFQDESVVDDSQLPKDRFSAERLKGVDSTLKIQPAELGDSAMYLCASSSWSSGGTDTQYFGPGTRLTVL.

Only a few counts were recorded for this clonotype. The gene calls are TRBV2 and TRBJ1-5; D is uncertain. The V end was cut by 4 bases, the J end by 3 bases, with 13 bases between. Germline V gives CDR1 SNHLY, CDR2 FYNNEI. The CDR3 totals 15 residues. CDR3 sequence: CASSVGGGNNQPQHF. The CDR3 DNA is TGTGCCAGCAGTGTGGGAGGTGGGAACAATCAGCCCCAGCATTTT.

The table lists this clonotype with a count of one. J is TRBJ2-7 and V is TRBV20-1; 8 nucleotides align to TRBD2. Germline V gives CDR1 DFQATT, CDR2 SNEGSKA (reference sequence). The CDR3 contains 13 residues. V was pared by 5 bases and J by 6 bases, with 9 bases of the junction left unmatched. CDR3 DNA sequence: TGCAGTGCTTATACCGGGACTAGTACCGAGCAGTACTTC. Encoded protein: CSAYTGTSTEQYF.

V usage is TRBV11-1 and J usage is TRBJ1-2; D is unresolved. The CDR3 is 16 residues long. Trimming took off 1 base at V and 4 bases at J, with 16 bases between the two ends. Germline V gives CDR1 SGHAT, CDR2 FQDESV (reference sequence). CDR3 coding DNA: TGTGCCAGCAGCTTAGACGGGAAGATGTTGCGCTATGGCTACACCTTC. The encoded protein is CASSLDGKMLRYGYTF.

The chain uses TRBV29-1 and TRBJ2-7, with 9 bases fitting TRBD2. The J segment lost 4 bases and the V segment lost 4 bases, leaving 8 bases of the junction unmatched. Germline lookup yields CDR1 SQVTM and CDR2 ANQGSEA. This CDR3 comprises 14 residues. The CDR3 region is CSVVGSGGDYEQYF. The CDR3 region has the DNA TGCAGCGTTGTAGGTAGCGGGGGAGATTACGAGCAGTACTTC.

The CDR3 is CASSQTPGTGADEQFF. The CDR3, as DNA: TGCGCCAGCAGCCAGACCCCCGGGACAGGGGCGGATGAGCAGTTCTTC. This rearrangement joins TRBV4-3 to TRBJ2-1; 10 bases are shared with TRBD1. The V gene's germline CDR1 is LGHNA and CDR2 YSLEER. CDR3 size: 16 residues. The trim removed 3 bases at V and 8 bases at J, leaving 10 bases unmatched.

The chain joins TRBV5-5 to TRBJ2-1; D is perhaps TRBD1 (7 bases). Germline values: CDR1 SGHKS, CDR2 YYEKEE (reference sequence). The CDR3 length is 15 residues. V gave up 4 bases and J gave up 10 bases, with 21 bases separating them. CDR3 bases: TGTGCCAGCAGCACCTCGCAGGGGGGCCCTAAAGAGCAGTTCTTC. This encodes CASSTSQGGPKEQFF.

The CDR3 DNA reads TGCTCCCGGCTGGCGCTCCTGTCCTATAATTCACCCCTCCACTTT. Its translation is CSRLALLSYNSPLHF. The V and J genes are TRBV4-1 and TRBJ1-6; the D is unclear. CDR3 length: 15 residues. Germline values: CDR1 MGHRA, CDR2 YSYEKL.

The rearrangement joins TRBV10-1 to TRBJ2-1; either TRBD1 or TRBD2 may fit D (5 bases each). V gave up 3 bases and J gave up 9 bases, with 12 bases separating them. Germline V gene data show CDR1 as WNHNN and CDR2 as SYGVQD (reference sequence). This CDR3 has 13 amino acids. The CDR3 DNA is TGCGCCAGCAGTGACCCGCCTGGGGGTGAGCAGTTCTTC. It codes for CASSDPPGGEQFF.